This T cell receptor (beta chain) derives from a study of regulatory T cells in long-lasting Graves disease. Study at large: More than 5 years of antithyroid drugs with positive TSH receptor antibodies defined persistent Graves' disease. Study results and caveats: It was in persistent disease that TRBV28, TRBJ1-2 and TRBJ2-5 were favored.

Ten or more counts support this clonotype. Its target is not known. Time point reported: persistent/refractory GD, antithyroid drugs over 5 years with positive TRAb. PBMC RNA was the source of the TCR library. Graves' disease diagnoses used American Thyroid Association guidelines. Looked up from germline, CDR1 is SNHLY and CDR2 is FYNNEI. This CDR3 region has 15 residues. The J segment lost 4 bases and the V segment lost 6 bases, leaving 9 bases of the junction unmatched. Sequencing libraries for TCR beta were prepared with iRepertoire HTBI primers and Arm-PCR of CDR3 regions. TCRdb reprocessed the multiplex PCR reads with MiXCR, giving one entry per CDR3 protein. Altogether roughly 430,000 distinct CDR3 sequences are present, about 21% being singletons, with the ten largest covering about 13%.

Source: peripheral blood mononuclear cells (PBMCs), taken when the disease was refractory, from a patient treated with antithyroid drugs. The rearrangement uses TRBV2 and TRBJ1-2; 9 nucleotides align to TRBD1. The source of this sequence is a female donor with Graves disease. CDR3 coding DNA: TGTGCCAGCAGCGAACGGACAGGGGCCTTCTATGGCTACACCTTC. Translated: CASSERTGAFYGYTF.